This T cell receptor (beta chain) originates from a study of blood T cells in healthy people across ages. The use of a sample-barcoded 5' primer and a J-beta primer mix characterized a second PCR of 7 to 11 cycles. In TCRdb, the 5' RACE reads were re-called with MiXCR into one record per CDR3 protein. The table shows hundreds of thousands of distinct CDR3 sequences, with roughly three fifths occurring only once. This clonotype was seen only once. Germline V gene data show CDR1 as SQVTM and CDR2 as ANQGSEA. Trimming left V 4 bases short and J 6 bases short, with 12 bases between. The CDR3 runs to 12 residues.

The rearrangement links TRBV29-1 to TRBJ1-2; perhaps TRBD1 as D (5 bases). The source of this sequence is a man aged 40-55 years in good health. Source material: blood. The CDR3: CSVARVMDGYTF. CDR3 bases: TGCAGCGTTGCCAGGGTAATGGATGGCTACACCTTC. The variable domain in full, with the rest retrieved from reference TRBV29-1 and TRBJ1-2, is SAVISQKPSRDICQRGTSLTIQCQVDSQVTMMFWYRQQPGQSLTLIATANQGSEATYESGFVIDKFPISRPNLTFSTLTVSNMSPEDSSIYLCSVARVMDGYTFGSGTRLTVV.